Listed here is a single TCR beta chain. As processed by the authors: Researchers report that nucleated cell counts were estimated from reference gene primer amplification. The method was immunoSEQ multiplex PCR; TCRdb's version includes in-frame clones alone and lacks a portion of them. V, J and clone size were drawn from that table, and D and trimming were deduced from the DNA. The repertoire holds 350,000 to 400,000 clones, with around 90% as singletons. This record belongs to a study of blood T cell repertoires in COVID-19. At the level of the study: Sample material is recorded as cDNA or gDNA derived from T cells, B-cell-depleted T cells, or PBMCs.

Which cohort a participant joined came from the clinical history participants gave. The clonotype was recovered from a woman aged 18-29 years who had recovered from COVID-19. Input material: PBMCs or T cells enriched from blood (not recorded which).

The CDR3: CASSLGQVATEAFF. The CDR3 DNA sequence: TGTGCCAGCAGTTTAGGACAGGTTGCCACTGAAGCTTTCTTT. The V and J genes are TRBV6-5 and TRBJ1-1, with TRBD1 identical over 7 bases. Germline V gene sequence: CDR1 MNHEY, CDR2 SVGAGI. After removal of 4 bases from V and 4 bases from J, the junction contained 6 bases not matched to a gene. This CDR3 has 14 residues.